Listed below are T cell receptor beta chains from one sample, sequenced in a study of post-analysis software for immune sequencing data. TCRdb analysed the PCR reads with MiXCR anew, one entry per CDR3 protein. This table holds about 770,000 distinct CDR3 sequences, more than 45% found once. The sequenced sample consisted of blood. These receptors were collected from a girl aged 10 to 17 with multiple sclerosis. The CDR3 runs from the conserved cysteine through the conserved F or W. The D gene is left open where the match is weak. A row's size may be missing; if present it is once, few, many or a size class.

>TRBV5-1|TRBJ2-1|TRBD2|-
CASSLAKGLAGNNEQFF
TGCGCCAGCAGCTTGGCTAAGGGACTAGCGGGAAACAATGAGCAGTTCTTC
>TRBV24-1|TRBJ2-1|TRBD2|-
CATSDFGGSSYNEQFF
TGTGCCACCAGTGATTTCGGCGGGAGCTCCTACAATGAGCAGTTCTTC
>TRBV29-1|TRBJ1-1|TRBD1|-
CSVEDRGVAFF
TGCAGCGTTGAAGACAGGGGGGTGGCTTTCTTT
>TRBV9|TRBJ1-6|-|-
CASSVRWENSPLHF
TGTGCCAGCAGCGTGCGGTGGGAGAATTCACCCCTCCACTTT
>TRBV28|TRBJ2-3|-|-
CASSPSVAHTDTQYF
TGTGCCAGCAGTCCCTCGGTGGCCCACACAGATACGCAGTATTTT
>TRBV27|TRBJ2-7|TRBD2|-
CASSSELAGIYEQYF
TGTGCCAGCAGTTCCGAGCTAGCGGGAATCTACGAGCAGTACTTC
>TRBV6-5|TRBJ1-2|-|few
CASSQSSDGYTF
TGTGCCAGCAGCCAGAGTAGTGATGGCTACACCTTC
>TRBV11-3|TRBJ1-1|-|-
CASSLGGPPDTEAFF
TGTGCCAGCAGCTTAGGGGGTCCACCAGACACTGAAGCTTTCTTT
>TRBV29-1|TRBJ2-1|TRBD2|few
CSVFGEVGLAGRDEQFF
TGCAGCGTTTTTGGGGAGGTGGGACTAGCGGGGAGGGATGAGCAGTTCTTC
>TRBV28|TRBJ1-2|TRBD1|once
CASRWDREHNYGYTF
TGTGCCAGCAGGTGGGACAGGGAACATAACTATGGCTACACCTTC